This T cell receptor (beta chain) was retrieved from a study of T cells in Graves' hyperthyroidism and ophthalmopathy. Ten or more counts support this clonotype. RNA transcripts were the template for amplifying TCR beta CDR3 regions. HTBI primers were the set used in a first-round RT-PCR of the TCR CDR3. One entry per CDR3 protein, called by TCRdb with MiXCR from the multiplex PCR reads. The sample shows about 500,000 distinct CDR3 sequences, over 15% of them seen only once. The clonotype comes from a woman aged 18-30 years with Graves' ophthalmopathy. What was sequenced was blood.

The CDR3 coding sequence is TGTGCCAGCAGCTTAGGGGGGGGACAGGGGAGTTTGAATGAGCAGTTCTTC. It yields the protein CASSLGGGQGSLNEQFF. J is TRBJ2-1 and V is TRBV7-3; 10 bases are shared with TRBD1. Losses at the gene ends were 2 bases for V and 7 bases for J; bases not matched to a gene: 11. Looked up from germline, CDR1 is SGHTA and CDR2 is FQGTGA. The CDR3 length is 17 residues.